A selection of T cell receptor beta chains follows, all from one sample in a study of OX40 agonist ivuxolimab in advanced cancers. Libraries were prepared by immunoSEQ multiplex PCR; TCRdb keeps only in-frame clonotypes and omits some of them. Here the sample spans 60,000 or so clones, 80% to 85% being singletons. Sequenced here: CD4+ or CD8+ T cells sorted from blood, sampled in a trial of the OX40 agonist ivuxolimab. These receptors were obtained from an adult with an advanced solid tumor such as melanoma, head and neck, liver or kidney cancer. Both conserved end residues are trimmed from each CDR3. Size values are once, few and many counts, or a class for expanded clones, and some rows have none.

size: .; V: TRBV7-2; J: TRBJ2-1; CDR3: ASSLDGGPYNEQF
size: .; V: TRBV2; J: TRBJ1-2; CDR3: ASIQLDRGGYGYT
size: .; V: TRBV28; J: TRBJ2-7; CDR3: ASSPPGGASYEQY
size: .; V: TRBV4-3; J: TRBJ1-5; CDR3: ASSQDLYRDSSQPQH
size: .; V: TRBV18; J: TRBJ1-2; CDR3: ASSPLAEAYGYT
size: .; V: TRBV21-1; J: TRBJ1-1; CDR3: ASSKRGGDSINTEAF
size: .; V: TRBV28; J: TRBJ1-3; CDR3: ASSRPLGGSGNTIY
size: .; V: TRBV2; J: TRBJ2-1; CDR3: ASRTGTSGKTAYNEQF
size: .; V: TRBV4-3; J: TRBJ1-1; CDR3: ASRGPTDDDHLNTEAF
size: .; V: TRBV5-5; J: TRBJ1-2; CDR3: ASSPDRVLYT
size: once; V: TRBV18; J: TRBJ1-2; CDR3: ASSPQTQVNYGYT
size: .; V: TRBV4-1; J: TRBJ2-5; CDR3: ASSPRDQETQY
size: .; V: TRBV5-4; J: TRBJ2-7; CDR3: ASSTNSGTGEQY
size: .; V: TRBV7-2; J: TRBJ2-3; CDR3: ASSLSSTSGGAGQY
size: .; V: TRBV28; J: TRBJ1-2; CDR3: ASTPRGADGYT
size: .; V: TRBV19; J: TRBJ2-5; CDR3: ASSPRTGRETQY
size: .; V: TRBV5-4; J: TRBJ1-2; CDR3: ASSSGTGGGWGDGYT
size: .; V: TRBV30; J: TRBJ2-5; CDR3: AWNPSGKETQY
size: .; V: TRBV6-5; J: TRBJ1-6; CDR3: ASRLWGQDNSPLH
size: .; V: TRBV5-1; J: TRBJ2-7; CDR3: ASSLASGVYEQY
size: .; V: TRBV29-1; J: TRBJ1-2; CDR3: SVEEVDYGYT
size: .; V: TRBV6-5; J: TRBJ2-1; CDR3: ASSRGGDNNEQF
size: .; V: TRBV15; J: TRBJ2-3; CDR3: ATSSGWKSTDTQY
size: few; V: TRBV7-9; J: TRBJ2-4; CDR3: ASSLGARGGKNIQY
size: .; V: TRBV27; J: TRBJ1-5; CDR3: ASSFYSNQPQH
size: .; V: TRBV7-2; J: TRBJ1-5; CDR3: ASSLAGPGGQPQH
size: .; V: TRBV5-1; J: TRBJ2-7; CDR3: ASSPLGQQPYEQY
size: few; V: TRBV4-2; J: TRBJ2-7; CDR3: ASSQDAGGPTYEQY
size: .; V: TRBV21-1; J: TRBJ2-4; CDR3: ASSKGTGKAKNIQY
size: .; V: TRBV6-5; J: TRBJ1-5; CDR3: ASSPRVGPQH
size: .; V: TRBV20-1; J: TRBJ2-5; CDR3: SAGLGTQY
size: .; V: TRBV7-2; J: TRBJ2-1; CDR3: ASSPSWGGENEQF
size: .; V: TRBV19; J: TRBJ2-7; CDR3: ATVPPAGPYEQY
size: .; V: TRBV19; J: TRBJ2-5; CDR3: ASSKGSEGTQETQY
size: .; V: TRBV28; J: TRBJ1-6; CDR3: ASSPQTGTGISSSYNSPLH
size: once; V: TRBV4-2; J: TRBJ2-7; CDR3: ASSLPIAGDYEQY
size: .; V: TRBV28; J: TRBJ1-3; CDR3: ASSAMWTRGNTIY
size: .; V: TRBV7-8; J: TRBJ2-7; CDR3: ASSLDLSRSYEQY
size: once; V: TRBV27; J: TRBJ1-2; CDR3: ASSLSGGRVGYT
size: .; V: TRBV29-1; J: TRBJ2-7; CDR3: SVEERTYEQY
size: .; V: TRBV19; J: TRBJ2-1; CDR3: ASIPTSGGTYNEQF
size: .; V: TRBV6-1; J: TRBJ1-1; CDR3: ASNRGGTEAF
size: .; V: TRBV10-3; J: TRBJ1-2; CDR3: AISEFGGGFRGGNYGYT
size: .; V: TRBV12-5; J: TRBJ1-4; CDR3: ASGPRVEKLF
size: .; V: TRBV28; J: TRBJ2-3; CDR3: ASSSPGQGDTQY
size: .; V: TRBV28; J: TRBJ2-5; CDR3: ASSRDRRKTQY
size: .; V: TRBV10-3; J: TRBJ1-3; CDR3: AISEVRKTGNTIY
size: .; V: TRBV2; J: TRBJ1-2; CDR3: ASTSEGTGHGYT
size: few; V: TRBV9; J: TRBJ1-6; CDR3: ASSKDSNSPLH
size: .; V: TRBV6-6; J: TRBJ2-7; CDR3: ASSVTNHYEQY
size: .; V: TRBV4-2; J: TRBJ2-3; CDR3: ASSQEGQPTDTQY
size: .; V: TRBV11-2; J: TRBJ2-1; CDR3: ASSLGIQDEQF
size: .; V: TRBV7-8; J: TRBJ2-7; CDR3: ASSSTRVTSYEQY